The 5 T cell receptor beta chains given below trace back to one sample, sequenced in a study of somatic mutations in cytotoxic T cells in rheumatoid arthritis (dated by TCRdb to 2017 to 2019). Library preparation used the immunoSEQ multiplex PCR assay. TCRdb stores this immuneACCESS table with in-frame sequences only. Part of the clones is absent; in the studies checked, under half of the shortfall reflects unresolved V genes, and no reason is known for the rest. For this sample the table gives about 29,000 clones, of which 85% to 90% were detected only once. The top ten hold over 7.5% of the sample. Specimen: CD8+ T cells sorted from blood. Every receptor here comes from an adult with rheumatoid arthritis.

This clone was seen just once. The chain couples TRBV13 to TRBJ2-6; 10 bases line up with TRBD1. V lost 3 bases to trimming and J lost 6 bases; unmatched junction nucleotides: 8. This CDR3 is 17 amino acids long. CDR1 is PRHDT, CDR2 FYEKMQ, per germline (reference sequence). Written as DNA, the CDR3 is TGTGCCAGCAGCTTTGCCCCCGGGACAGGGGAGGCCAACGTCCTGACTTTC. Amino acid sequence: CASSFAPGTGEANVLTF.

This chain joins TRBV19 and TRBJ2-1; a possible D gene is TRBD1 (6 bases). CDR1 and CDR2 from the germline V gene are LNHDA and SQIVND (reference sequence). Trimming stripped 8 bases from V and 6 bases from J, with 17 bases between. The CDR3 covers 14 residues. CDR3 region: CASGVTGIVNEQFF. The CDR3 DNA reads as TGTGCCAGTGGAGTAACAGGGATAGTCAATGAGCAGTTCTTC.

The genes are TRBV14 and TRBJ2-7; a possible D gene is TRBD2 (5 bases). Germline V lookup: CDR1 SGHDN, CDR2 FVKESK. With 0 bases removed from V and 5 bases from J, the gap between germline ends came to 14 bases. The CDR3 has 15 amino acids. CDR3 coding DNA: TGTGCCAGCAGCCAAGATCACGGGTGGGGAGACGAGCAGTACTTC. Translation gives CASSQDHGWGDEQYF.

This clone was found once. The chain uses TRBV5-1 and TRBJ1-4; D gene ambiguous. This CDR3 is built from 15 residues. The V end was cut by 0 bases, the J end by 7 bases, with 13 bases between. Germline V gene sequence: CDR1 SGHRS, CDR2 YFSETQ. The DNA of the CDR3 is TGCGCCAGCAGCTTGGTAGGAGAACGAACTGAAAAACTGTTTTTT. Protein: CASSLVGERTEKLFF.

This clone has only a few counts. This sequence joins TRBV27 and TRBJ2-5; D gene unclear. Deletions cut 0 bases from V and 2 bases from J, with 13 bases between. The CDR3 is 16 residues long. Germline CDR1 is MNHEY and CDR2 is SMNVEV (reference sequence). In DNA, the CDR3 is TGTGCCAGCAGTTTATCCCTACGCGCATTTCAAGAGACCCAGTACTTC. Its protein product is CASSLSLRAFQETQYF.